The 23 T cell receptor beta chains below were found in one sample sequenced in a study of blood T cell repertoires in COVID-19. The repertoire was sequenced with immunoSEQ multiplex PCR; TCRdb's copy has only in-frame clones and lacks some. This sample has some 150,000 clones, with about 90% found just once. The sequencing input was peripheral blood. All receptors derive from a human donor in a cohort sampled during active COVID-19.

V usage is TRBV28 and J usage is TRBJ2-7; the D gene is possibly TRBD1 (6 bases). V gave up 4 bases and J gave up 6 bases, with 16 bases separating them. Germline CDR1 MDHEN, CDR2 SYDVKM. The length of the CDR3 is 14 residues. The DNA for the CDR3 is TGTGCCAGCAGTTGGCCCCACAGGGAAGGCGAGCAGTACTTC. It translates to CASSWPHREGEQYF.

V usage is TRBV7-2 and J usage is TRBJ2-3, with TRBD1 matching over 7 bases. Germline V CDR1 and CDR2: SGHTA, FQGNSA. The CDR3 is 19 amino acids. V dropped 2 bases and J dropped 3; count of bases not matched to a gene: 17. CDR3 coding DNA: TGTGCCAGCAGCTTATATCGGCTGAGACACAGGGGTGCGACAGATACGCAGTATTTT. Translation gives CASSLYRLRHRGATDTQYF. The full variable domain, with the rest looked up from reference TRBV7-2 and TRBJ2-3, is GAGVSQSPSNKVTEKGKDVELRCDPISGHTALYWYRQSLGQGLEFLIYFQGNSAPDKSGLPSDRFSAERTGGSVSTLTIQRTQQEDSAVYLCASSLYRLRHRGATDTQYFGPGTRLTVL.

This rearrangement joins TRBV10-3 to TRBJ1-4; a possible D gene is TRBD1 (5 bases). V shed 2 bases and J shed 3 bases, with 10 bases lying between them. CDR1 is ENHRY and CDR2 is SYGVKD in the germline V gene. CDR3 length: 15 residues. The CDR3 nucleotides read TGTGCCATCAGTGAGGACAGATTCTCTAATGAAAAACTGTTTTTT. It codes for CAISEDRFSNEKLFF.

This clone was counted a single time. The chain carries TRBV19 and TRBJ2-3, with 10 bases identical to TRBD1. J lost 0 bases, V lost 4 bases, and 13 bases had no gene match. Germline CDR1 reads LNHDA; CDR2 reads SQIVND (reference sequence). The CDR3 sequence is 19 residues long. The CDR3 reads CASSTPRGTGAISTDTQYF. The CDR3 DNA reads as TGTGCCAGTAGTACCCCCAGGGGGACAGGGGCGATCAGCACAGATACGCAGTATTTT.

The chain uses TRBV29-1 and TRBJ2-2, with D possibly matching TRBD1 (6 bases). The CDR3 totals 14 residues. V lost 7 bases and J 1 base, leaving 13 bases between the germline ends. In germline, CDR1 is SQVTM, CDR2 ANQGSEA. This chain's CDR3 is CSARPGQNTGELFF. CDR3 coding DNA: TGCAGCGCAAGGCCGGGACAGAACACCGGGGAGCTGTTTTTT.

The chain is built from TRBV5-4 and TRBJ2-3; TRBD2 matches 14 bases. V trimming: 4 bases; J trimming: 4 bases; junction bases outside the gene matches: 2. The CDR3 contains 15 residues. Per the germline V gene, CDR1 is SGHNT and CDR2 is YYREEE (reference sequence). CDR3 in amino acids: CASSATSGGADTQYF. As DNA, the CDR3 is TGTGCCAGCAGCGCGACTAGCGGGGGGGCAGATACGCAGTATTTT.

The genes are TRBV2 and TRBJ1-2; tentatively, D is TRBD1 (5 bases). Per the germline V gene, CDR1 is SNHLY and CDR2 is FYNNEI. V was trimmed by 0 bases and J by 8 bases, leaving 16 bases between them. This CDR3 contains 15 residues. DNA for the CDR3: TGTGCCAGCAGTGAAGCTTTAGGGGTTTACTCGGGCTACACCTTC. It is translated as CASSEALGVYSGYTF. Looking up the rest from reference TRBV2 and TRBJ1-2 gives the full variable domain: EPEVTQTPSHQVTQMGQEVILRCVPISNHLYFYWYRQILGQKVEFLVSFYNNEISEKSEIFDDQFSVERPDGSNFTLKIRSTKLEDSAMYFCASSEALGVYSGYTFGSGTRLTVV.

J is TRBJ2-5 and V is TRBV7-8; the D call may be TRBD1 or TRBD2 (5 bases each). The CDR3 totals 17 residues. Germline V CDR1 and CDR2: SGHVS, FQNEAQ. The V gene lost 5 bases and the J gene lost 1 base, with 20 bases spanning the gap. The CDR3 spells CASSQGRGPTAQETQYF. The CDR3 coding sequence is TGTGCCAGCAGCCAGGGCCGCGGGCCGACCGCCCAAGAGACCCAGTACTTC.

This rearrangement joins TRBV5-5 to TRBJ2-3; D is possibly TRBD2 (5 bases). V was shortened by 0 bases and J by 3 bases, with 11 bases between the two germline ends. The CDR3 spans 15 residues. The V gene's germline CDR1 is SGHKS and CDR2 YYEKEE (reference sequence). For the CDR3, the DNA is TGTGCCAGCAGCTTGGGGGAGTTGGAGACAGATACGCAGTATTTT. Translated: CASSLGELETDTQYF.

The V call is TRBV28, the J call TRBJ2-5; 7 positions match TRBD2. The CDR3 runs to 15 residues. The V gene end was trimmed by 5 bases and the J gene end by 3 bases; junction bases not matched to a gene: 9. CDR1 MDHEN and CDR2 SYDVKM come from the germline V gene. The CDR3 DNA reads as TGTGCCAGCAGTATCCCCCCAGCGGGAAAAGAGACCCAGTACTTC. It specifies CASSIPPAGKETQYF.

CDR3: CASSFSGVDSPLHF. CDR3 DNA: TGTGCCAGCAGCTTTTCGGGGGTGGATTCACCCCTCCACTTT. The chain links TRBV7-2 to TRBJ1-6; weak D call: TRBD1 (5 bases). V was clipped by 3 bases and J by 8 bases, with 11 bases between them. CDR3 length: 14 amino acids. From germline, CDR1 is SGHTA and CDR2 FQGNSA.

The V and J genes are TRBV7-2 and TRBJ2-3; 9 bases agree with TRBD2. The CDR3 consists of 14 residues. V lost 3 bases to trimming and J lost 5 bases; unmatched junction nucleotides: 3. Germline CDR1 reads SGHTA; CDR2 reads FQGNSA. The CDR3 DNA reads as TGTGCCAGCAGCTTTAGCGGGAGCGTAGATACGCAGTATTTT. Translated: CASSFSGSVDTQYF. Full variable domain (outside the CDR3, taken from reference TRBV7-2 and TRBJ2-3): GAGVSQSPSNKVTEKGKDVELRCDPISGHTALYWYRQSLGQGLEFLIYFQGNSAPDKSGLPSDRFSAERTGGSVSTLTIQRTQQEDSAVYLCASSFSGSVDTQYFGPGTRLTVL.

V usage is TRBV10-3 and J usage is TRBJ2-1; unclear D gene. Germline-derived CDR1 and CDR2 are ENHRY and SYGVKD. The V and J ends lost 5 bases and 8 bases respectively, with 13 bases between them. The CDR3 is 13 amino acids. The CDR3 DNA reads TGTGCCATCAGTCTATTTGTACGGGATGAGCAGTTCTTC. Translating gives CAISLFVRDEQFF.

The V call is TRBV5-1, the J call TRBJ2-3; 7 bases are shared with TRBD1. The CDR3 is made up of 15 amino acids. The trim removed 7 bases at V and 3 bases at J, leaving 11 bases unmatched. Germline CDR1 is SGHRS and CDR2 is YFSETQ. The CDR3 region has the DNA TGCGCCAGCGCTAAAGACAGGGCTTCGACAGATACGCAGTATTTT. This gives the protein CASAKDRASTDTQYF. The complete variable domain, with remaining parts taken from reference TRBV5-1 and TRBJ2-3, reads KAGVTQTPRYLIKTRGQQVTLSCSPISGHRSVSWYQQTPGQGLQFLFEYFSETQRNKGNFPGRFSGRQFSNSRSEMNVSTLELGDSALYLCASAKDRASTDTQYFGPGTRLTVL.

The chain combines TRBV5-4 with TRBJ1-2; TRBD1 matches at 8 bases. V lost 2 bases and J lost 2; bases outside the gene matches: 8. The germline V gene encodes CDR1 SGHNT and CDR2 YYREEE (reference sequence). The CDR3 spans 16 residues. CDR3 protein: CASSLPDRGANYGYTF. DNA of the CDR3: TGTGCCAGCAGCTTACCAGACAGGGGTGCCAACTATGGCTACACCTTC. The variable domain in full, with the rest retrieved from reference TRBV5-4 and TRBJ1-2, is ETGVTQSPTHLIKTRGQQVTLRCSSQSGHNTVSWYQQALGQGPQFIFQYYREEENGRGNFPPRFSGLQFPNYSSELNVNALELDDSALYLCASSLPDRGANYGYTFGSGTRLTVV.

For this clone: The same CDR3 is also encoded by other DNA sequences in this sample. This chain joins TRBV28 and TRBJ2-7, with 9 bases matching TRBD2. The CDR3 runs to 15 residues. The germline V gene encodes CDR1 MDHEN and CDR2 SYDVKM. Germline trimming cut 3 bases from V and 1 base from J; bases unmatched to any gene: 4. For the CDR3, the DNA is TGTGCCAGCAGTTTCGGGCTAGCGGGATCCTACGAGCAGTACTTC. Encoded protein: CASSFGLAGSYEQYF.

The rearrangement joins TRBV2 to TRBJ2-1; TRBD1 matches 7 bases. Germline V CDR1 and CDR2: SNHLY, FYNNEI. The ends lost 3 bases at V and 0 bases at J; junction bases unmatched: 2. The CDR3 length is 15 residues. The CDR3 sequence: CASSDWDSSYNEQFF. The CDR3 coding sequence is TGTGCCAGCAGTGATTGGGACAGCTCCTACAATGAGCAGTTCTTC.

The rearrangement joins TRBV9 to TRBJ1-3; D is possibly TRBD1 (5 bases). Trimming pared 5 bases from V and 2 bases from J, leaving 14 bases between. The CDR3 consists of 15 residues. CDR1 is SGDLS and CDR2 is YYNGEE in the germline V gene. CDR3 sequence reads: CASSQGDRPGNTIYF. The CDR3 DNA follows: TGTGCCAGCAGTCAGGGTGACAGACCTGGAAACACCATATATTTT.

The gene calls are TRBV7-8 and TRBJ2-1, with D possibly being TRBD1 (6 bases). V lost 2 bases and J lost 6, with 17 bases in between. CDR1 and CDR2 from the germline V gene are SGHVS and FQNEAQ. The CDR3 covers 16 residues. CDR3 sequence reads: CASSLIRRGIANEQFF. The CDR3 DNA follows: TGTGCCAGCAGCTTAATTCGCAGGGGTATAGCCAATGAGCAGTTCTTC. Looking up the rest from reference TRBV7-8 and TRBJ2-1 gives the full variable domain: GAGVSQSPRYKVAKRGQDVALRCDPISGHVSLFWYQQALGQGPEFLTYFQNEAQLDKSGLPSDRFFAERPEGSVSTLKIQRTQQEDSAVYLCASSLIRRGIANEQFFGPGTRLTVL.

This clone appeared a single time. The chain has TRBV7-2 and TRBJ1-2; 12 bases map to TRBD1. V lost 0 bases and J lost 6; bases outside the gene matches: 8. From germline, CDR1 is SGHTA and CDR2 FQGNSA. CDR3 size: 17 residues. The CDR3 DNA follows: TGTGCCAGCAGCTTAGCGTCGGGACAGGGGGCGAGGGATGGCTACACCTTC. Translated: CASSLASGQGARDGYTF.

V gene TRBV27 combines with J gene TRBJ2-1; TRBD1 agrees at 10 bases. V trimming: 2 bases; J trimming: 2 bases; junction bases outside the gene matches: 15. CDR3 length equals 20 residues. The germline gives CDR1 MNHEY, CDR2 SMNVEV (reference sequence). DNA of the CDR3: TGTGCCAGCAGTTTACGCGGGACAGGGGCAAACCGTCCCACCTACAATGAGCAGTTCTTC. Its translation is CASSLRGTGANRPTYNEQFF.

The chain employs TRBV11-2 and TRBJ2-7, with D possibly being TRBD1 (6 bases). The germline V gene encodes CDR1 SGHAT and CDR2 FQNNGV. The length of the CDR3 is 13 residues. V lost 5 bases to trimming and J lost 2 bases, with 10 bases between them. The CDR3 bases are TGTGCCAGCAGCCCCGGACAGACCTACGAGCAGTACTTC. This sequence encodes CASSPGQTYEQYF.

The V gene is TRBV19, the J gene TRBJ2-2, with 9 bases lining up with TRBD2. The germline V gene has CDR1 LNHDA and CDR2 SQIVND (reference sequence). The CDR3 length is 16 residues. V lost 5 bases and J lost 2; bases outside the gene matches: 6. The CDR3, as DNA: TGTGCCAGTAGTTTTTCTAGCGGGGTTAACACCGGGGAGCTGTTTTTT. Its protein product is CASSFSSGVNTGELFF.